This TCR beta chain came from a study of blood T cell repertoires in COVID-19. As handled by the study authors: Researchers report that nucleated cell counts were estimated from reference gene primer amplification. Sequencing was performed with immunoSEQ multiplex PCR; in TCRdb, only in-frame clones are kept and a portion is missing. V and J calls and clone size are given by that table; D and trimming were obtained from the DNA. The repertoire holds approximately 110,000 clones, with approximately 70% as singletons. The sample was peripheral blood. The TCR comes from an older man with acute or convalescent COVID-19.

The CDR3 spells CASSSSGGRGQETQYF. CDR3 coding DNA: TGTGCCAGCAGCTCCTCTGGCGGGAGGGGCCAAGAGACCCAGTACTTC. The V call is TRBV7-2, the J call TRBJ2-5, with 9 bases fitting TRBD2. The CDR3 length is 16 residues. Losses at the gene ends were 4 bases for V and 1 base for J; bases not matched to a gene: 7. Germline values: CDR1 SGHTA, CDR2 FQGNSA.